Listed here are 13 T cell receptor beta chains from one sample, sequenced in a study of blood T cells in healthy people across ages. Primed by a sample-barcoded 5' primer and a J-beta primer mix, a second PCR proceeded for 7 to 11 cycles. Via MiXCR, TCRdb re-called the 5' RACE reads, giving one row per CDR3 protein. The sample records 650,000 to 700,000 distinct CDR3 sequences, roughly half being singletons. Sequencing input: blood. These receptors were collected from a woman aged 80 or over in good health.

With respect to this clonotype: A much larger clonotype is one base distant, so this may be a read error. The chain employs TRBV27 and TRBJ2-5, with 8 bases fitting TRBD2. Matching the DNA end better, TRBJ2-7 makes the J call doubtful. CDR1 is MNHEY and CDR2 is SMNVEV in the germline V gene (reference sequence). The CDR3 covers 17 residues. The chain's CDR3 is CASRPTGRRLAIYEQYF. The CDR3 nucleotides read TGTGCCAGCAGGCCGACAGGAAGAAGACTAGCGATCTACGAGCAGTACTTC.

V usage is TRBV6-5 and J usage is TRBJ1-4, with D possibly being TRBD1 (6 bases). Germline CDR1 MNHEY, CDR2 SVGAGI. This CDR3 has 15 amino acids. The V gene lost 0 bases and the J gene lost 3 bases, with 8 bases spanning the gap. The CDR3 reads CASSYSRGPNEKLFF. The CDR3 DNA is TGTGCCAGCAGTTACTCCCGGGGGCCTAATGAAAAACTGTTTTTT.

This chain connects TRBV11-2 to TRBJ2-1, with TRBD2 identical over 9 bases. CDR1 is SGHAT, CDR2 FQNNGV, per germline. This CDR3 comprises 15 residues. The V segment lost 5 bases and the J segment 10 bases; nucleotides outside the gene matches: 12. The CDR3 here is CASSPRLAVPAEQFF. The CDR3 DNA is TGTGCCAGCAGCCCAAGACTAGCGGTCCCTGCAGAGCAGTTCTTC.

This clonotype was found a few times. This CDR3 reads CASSPLSGPNEKLFF. The CDR3 nucleotides read TGTGCCAGCTCACCACTTTCGGGACCTAATGAAAAACTGTTTTTT. The chain recombines TRBV18 with TRBJ1-4; D might be TRBD1 (5 bases). In germline, CDR1 is KGHSH, CDR2 LQKENI. This CDR3 spans 15 amino acids. Trimming stripped 1 base from V and 3 bases from J, with 9 bases between. Drawing the rest from reference TRBV18 and TRBJ1-4, the complete variable domain is NAGVMQNPRHLVRRRGQEARLRCSPMKGHSHVYWYRQLPEEGLKFMVYLQKENIIDESGMPKERFSAEFPKEGPSILRIQQVVRGDSAAYFCASSPLSGPNEKLFFGSGTQLSVL.

The chain couples TRBV28 to TRBJ1-2; the D gene is possibly TRBD1 (6 bases). The CDR3 is 15 residues long. Germline values: CDR1 MDHEN, CDR2 SYDVKM. V lost 1 base and J 7 bases, leaving 16 bases between the germline ends. The CDR3 DNA follows: TGTGCCAGCAGTTTATCCGACAGGTACTACGGTGGCTACACCTTC. This translates into CASSLSDRYYGGYTF.

J is TRBJ1-4 and V is TRBV29-1; 9 bases are a match to TRBD1. After removal of 6 bases from V and 7 bases from J, the junction contained 3 bases not matched to a gene. This CDR3 spans 12 amino acids. Per the germline V gene, CDR1 is SQVTM and CDR2 is ANQGSEA. CDR3 in DNA: TGCAGCGTCACAGGGGGCGGTGAAAAACTGTTTTTT. Translation: CSVTGGGEKLFF. The whole variable domain, filled in from reference TRBV29-1 and TRBJ1-4, reads SAVISQKPSRDICQRGTSLTIQCQVDSQVTMMFWYRQQPGQSLTLIATANQGSEATYESGFVIDKFPISRPNLTFSTLTVSNMSPEDSSIYLCSVTGGGEKLFFGSGTQLSVL.

The chain uses TRBV10-1 and TRBJ2-2; TRBD2 aligns across 7 bases. The CDR3 has 15 residues. Germline V gives CDR1 WNHNN, CDR2 SYGVQD (reference sequence). Germline trimming cut 6 bases from V and 6 bases from J; bases unmatched to any gene: 10. Here the CDR3 reads CASRAGRELPGELFF. The CDR3 DNA reads as TGCGCCAGCAGGGCTGGGCGGGAGCTCCCCGGGGAGCTGTTTTTT.

The CDR3: CASSTGHVRGDTQYF. The CDR3 DNA is TGCGCCAGCAGCACCGGACACGTCCGCGGAGATACGCAGTATTTT. The V call is TRBV5-1, the J call TRBJ2-3; possible D gene TRBD1, 5 bases. Trimming removed 4 bases at V and 5 bases at J, with 17 bases between. The V gene's germline CDR1 is SGHRS and CDR2 YFSETQ. This CDR3 is built from 15 residues.

This clonotype was recorded a few times. The DNA for the CDR3 is TGTGCCAGCAGTTCGGTAGGAGGGGGCTACGAGCAGTACTTC. Translated, it gives CASSSVGGGYEQYF. The chain has TRBV28 and TRBJ2-7; D could derive from TRBD1 or TRBD2 (6 bases each). Germline V gives CDR1 MDHEN, CDR2 SYDVKM. V lost 4 bases to trimming and J lost 3 bases, with 13 bases between them. This CDR3 is 14 amino acids long.

This clonotype showed up many times. This chain joins TRBV7-2 and TRBJ2-3; D unresolved. CDR3 length equals 14 residues. Germline V gene sequence: CDR1 SGHTA, CDR2 FQGNSA. V was shortened by 4 bases and J by 4 bases, with 12 bases between the two germline ends. The CDR3 nucleotides are TGTGCCAGCAGCTCCCGAGGCAGCTCAGATACGCAGTATTTT. Translating it yields CASSSRGSSDTQYF.

V is TRBV7-2 and J is TRBJ1-5, with D unclear. CDR1 is SGHTA and CDR2 is FQGNSA in the germline V gene. With 1 base removed from V and 5 bases from J, the gap between germline ends came to 9 bases. The CDR3 has 14 amino acids. CDR3 nucleotides: TGTGCCAGCAGCTTAGAGGTTTCTGATCAGCCCCAGCATTTT. Translated, it gives CASSLEVSDQPQHF. The complete variable domain, with remaining parts taken from reference TRBV7-2 and TRBJ1-5, reads GAGVSQSPSNKVTEKGKDVELRCDPISGHTALYWYRQSLGQGLEFLIYFQGNSAPDKSGLPSDRFSAERTGGSVSTLTIQRTQQEDSAVYLCASSLEVSDQPQHFGDGTRLSIL.

This clonotype was seen more than once but under ten times. A much larger clone differs from this one at a single base, so this may be a read error. The J gene is TRBJ2-4, the V gene TRBV7-2; TRBD2 might be the D (6 bases). This CDR3 region has 14 residues. CDR1 is SGHTA, CDR2 FQGNSA, per germline. Deletions cut 2 bases from V and 8 bases from J, with 13 bases between. CDR3 coding DNA: TGTGCCAGCAGCTTAAGGGCTAGCGCGGACATTCAGTACTTC. The encoded protein is CASSLRASADIQYF.

Written as DNA, the CDR3 is TGTGCCACCAGCAGAGATAGAACAGTCGATTCCTACGAGCAGTACTTC. The encoded protein is CATSRDRTVDSYEQYF. The chain uses TRBV15 and TRBJ2-7; D uncertain. Germline values: CDR1 LNHNV, CDR2 YYDKDF (reference sequence). V was clipped by 0 bases and J by 1 base, with 13 bases between them. The CDR3 length is 16 residues. Complete variable domain (other parts from reference TRBV15 and TRBJ2-7): DAMVIQNPRYQVTQFGKPVTLSCSQTLNHNVMYWYQQKSSQAPKLLFHYYDKDFNNEADTPDNFQSRRPNTSFCFLDIRSPGLGDTAMYLCATSRDRTVDSYEQYFGPGTRLTVT.